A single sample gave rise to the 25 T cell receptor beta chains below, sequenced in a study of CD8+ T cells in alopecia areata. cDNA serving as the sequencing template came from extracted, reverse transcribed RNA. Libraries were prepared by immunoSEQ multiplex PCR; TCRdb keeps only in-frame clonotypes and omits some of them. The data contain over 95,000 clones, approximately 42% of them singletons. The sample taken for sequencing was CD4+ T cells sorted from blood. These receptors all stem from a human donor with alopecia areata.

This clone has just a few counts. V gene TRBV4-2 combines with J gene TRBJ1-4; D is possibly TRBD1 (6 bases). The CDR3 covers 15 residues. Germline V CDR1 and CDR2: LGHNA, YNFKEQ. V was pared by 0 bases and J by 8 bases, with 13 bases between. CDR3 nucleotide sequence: TGTGCCAGCAGCCAAGACGGGACAAGGGTCGAAAAACTGTTTTTT. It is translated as CASSQDGTRVEKLFF.

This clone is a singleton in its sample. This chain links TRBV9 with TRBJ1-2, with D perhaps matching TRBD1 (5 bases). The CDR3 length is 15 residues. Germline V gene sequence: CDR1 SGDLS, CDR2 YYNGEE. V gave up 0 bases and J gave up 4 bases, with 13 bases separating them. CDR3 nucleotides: TGTGCCAGCAGCGTAGCTATGGGGCCCGGCTATGGCTACACCTTC. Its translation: CASSVAMGPGYGYTF.

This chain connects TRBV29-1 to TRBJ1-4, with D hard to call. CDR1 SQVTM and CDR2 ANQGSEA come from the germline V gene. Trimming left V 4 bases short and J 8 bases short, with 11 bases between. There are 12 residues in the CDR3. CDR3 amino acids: CSVAGYGEKLFF. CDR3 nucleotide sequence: TGCAGCGTTGCCGGGTACGGCGAAAAACTGTTTTTT.

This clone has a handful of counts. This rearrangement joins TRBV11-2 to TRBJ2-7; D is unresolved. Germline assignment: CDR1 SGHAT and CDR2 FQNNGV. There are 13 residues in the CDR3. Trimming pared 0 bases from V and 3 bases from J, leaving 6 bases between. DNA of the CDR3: TGTGCCAGCAGCTTAGATGCAGTCTACGAGCAGTACTTC. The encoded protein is CASSLDAVYEQYF.

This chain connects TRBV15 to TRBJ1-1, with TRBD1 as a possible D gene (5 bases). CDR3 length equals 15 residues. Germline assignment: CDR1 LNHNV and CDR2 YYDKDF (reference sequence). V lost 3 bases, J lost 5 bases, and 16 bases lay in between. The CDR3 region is CATSRGTGPGTEAFF. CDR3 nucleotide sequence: TGTGCCACCAGCAGGGGGACGGGGCCGGGTACTGAAGCTTTCTTT.

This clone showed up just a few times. The CDR3 sequence is CSHNYNEQFF. The CDR3 DNA is TGCAGCCACAACTACAATGAGCAGTTCTTC. V is TRBV20-1 and J is TRBJ2-1, with D unclear. Germline CDR1 is DFQATT and CDR2 is SNEGSKA (reference sequence). The CDR3 is 10 residues long.

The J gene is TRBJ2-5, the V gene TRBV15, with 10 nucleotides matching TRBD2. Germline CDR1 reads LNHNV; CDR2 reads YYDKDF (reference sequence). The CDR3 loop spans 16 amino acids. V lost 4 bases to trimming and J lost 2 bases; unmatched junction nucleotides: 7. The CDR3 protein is CATSTWTSGAQETQYF. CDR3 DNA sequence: TGTGCCACCAGCACCTGGACTAGCGGAGCACAAGAGACCCAGTACTTC.

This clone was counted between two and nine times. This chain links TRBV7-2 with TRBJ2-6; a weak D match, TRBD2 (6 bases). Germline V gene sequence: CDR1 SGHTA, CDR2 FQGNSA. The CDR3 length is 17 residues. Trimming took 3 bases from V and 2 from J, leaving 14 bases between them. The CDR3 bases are TGTGCCAGCAGCTTTAGCGGAACTCAAACTGGGGCCAACGTCCTGACTTTC. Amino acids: CASSFSGTQTGANVLTF.

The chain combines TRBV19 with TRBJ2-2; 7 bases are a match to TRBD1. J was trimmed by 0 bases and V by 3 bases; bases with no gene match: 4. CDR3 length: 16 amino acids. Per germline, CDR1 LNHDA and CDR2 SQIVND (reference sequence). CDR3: CASSMTGFANTGELFF. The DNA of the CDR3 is TGTGCCAGTAGTATGACAGGGTTCGCGAACACCGGGGAGCTGTTTTTT.

The CDR3 region is CASSLGGESNQPQHF. The DNA for the CDR3 is TGTGCCAGCAGCTTAGGGGGCGAGAGCAATCAGCCCCAGCATTTT. The chain combines TRBV7-6 with TRBJ1-5; D may be TRBD1 (5 bases). CDR1 is SGHVS, CDR2 FNYEAQ, per germline. V lost 1 base, J lost 1 base, and 8 bases lay in between. The CDR3 extends over 15 amino acids.

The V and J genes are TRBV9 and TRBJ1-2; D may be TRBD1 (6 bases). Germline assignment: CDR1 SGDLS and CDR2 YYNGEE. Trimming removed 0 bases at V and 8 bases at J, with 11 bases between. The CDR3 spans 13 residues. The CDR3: CASSVAGARGYTF. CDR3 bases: TGTGCCAGCAGCGTAGCGGGGGCGCGGGGCTACACCTTC.

CDR3 coding DNA: TGTGCCAGCAGAACGGACTATGGCTACACCTTC. Encoded protein: CASRTDYGYTF. The chain employs TRBV6-5 and TRBJ1-2, with D unresolved. In germline, CDR1 is MNHEY, CDR2 SVGAGI. Trimming pared 6 bases from V and 3 bases from J, leaving 5 bases between. This CDR3 spans 11 amino acids.

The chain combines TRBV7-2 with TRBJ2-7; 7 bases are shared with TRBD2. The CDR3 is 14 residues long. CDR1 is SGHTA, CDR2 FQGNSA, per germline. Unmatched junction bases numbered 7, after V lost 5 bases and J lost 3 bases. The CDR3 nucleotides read TGTGCCAGCAGCCTGGGCCTAGCGGTCTACGAGCAGTACTTC. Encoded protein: CASSLGLAVYEQYF.

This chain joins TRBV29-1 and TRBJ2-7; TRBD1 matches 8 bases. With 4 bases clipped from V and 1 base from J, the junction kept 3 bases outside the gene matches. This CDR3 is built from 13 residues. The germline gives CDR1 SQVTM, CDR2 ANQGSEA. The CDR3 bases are TGCAGCGTTGTCGGGACAGGATCCTACGAGCAGTACTTC. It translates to CSVVGTGSYEQYF.

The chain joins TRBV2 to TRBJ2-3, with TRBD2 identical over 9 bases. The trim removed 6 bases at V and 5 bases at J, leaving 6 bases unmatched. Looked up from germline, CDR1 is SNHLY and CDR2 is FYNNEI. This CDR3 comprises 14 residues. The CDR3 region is CASRRISGRDTQYF. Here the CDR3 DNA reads TGTGCCAGCAGACGAATTAGCGGGAGAGATACGCAGTATTTT.

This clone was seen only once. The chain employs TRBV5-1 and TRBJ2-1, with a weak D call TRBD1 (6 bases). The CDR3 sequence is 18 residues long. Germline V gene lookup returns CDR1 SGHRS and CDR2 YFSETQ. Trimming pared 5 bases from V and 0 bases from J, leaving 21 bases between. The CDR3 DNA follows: TGCGCCAGCAGACCTACCTACAGGGCAACTGACTCCTACAATGAGCAGTTCTTC. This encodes CASRPTYRATDSYNEQFF.

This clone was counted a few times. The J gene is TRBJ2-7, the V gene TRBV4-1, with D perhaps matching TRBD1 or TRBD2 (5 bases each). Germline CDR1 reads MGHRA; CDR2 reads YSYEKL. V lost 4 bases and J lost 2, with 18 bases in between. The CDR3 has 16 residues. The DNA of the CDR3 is TGCGCCAGCAGCCGGGGGATCCGGGACCGAGCCTACGAGCAGTACTTC. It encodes CASSRGIRDRAYEQYF.

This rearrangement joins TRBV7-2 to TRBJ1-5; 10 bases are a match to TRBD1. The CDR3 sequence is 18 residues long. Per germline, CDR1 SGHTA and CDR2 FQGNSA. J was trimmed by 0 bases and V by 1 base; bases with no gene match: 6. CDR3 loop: CASSLVGTGALSNQPQHF. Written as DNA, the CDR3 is TGTGCCAGCAGCTTAGTAGGGACAGGGGCTCTTAGCAATCAGCCCCAGCATTTT.

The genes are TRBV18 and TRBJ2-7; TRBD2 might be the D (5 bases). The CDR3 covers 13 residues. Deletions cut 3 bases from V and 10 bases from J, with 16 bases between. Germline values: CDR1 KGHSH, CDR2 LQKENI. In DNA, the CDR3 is TGTGCCAGCTCACCCCTAGAGGGAACAGAACAGTACTTC. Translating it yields CASSPLEGTEQYF.

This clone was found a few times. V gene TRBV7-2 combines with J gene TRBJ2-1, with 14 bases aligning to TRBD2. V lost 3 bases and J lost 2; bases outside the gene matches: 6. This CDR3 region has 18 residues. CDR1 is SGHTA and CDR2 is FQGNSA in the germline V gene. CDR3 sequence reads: CASSFQTSGGAPYNEQFF. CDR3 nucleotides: TGTGCCAGCAGCTTTCAGACTAGCGGGGGGGCCCCCTACAATGAGCAGTTCTTC.

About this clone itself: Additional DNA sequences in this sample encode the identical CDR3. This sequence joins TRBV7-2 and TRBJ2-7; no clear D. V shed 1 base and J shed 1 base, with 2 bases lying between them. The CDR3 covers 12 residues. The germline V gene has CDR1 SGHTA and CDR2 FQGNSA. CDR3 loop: CASSLVSYEQYF. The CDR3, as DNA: TGTGCCAGCAGCTTAGTTTCCTACGAGCAGTACTTC. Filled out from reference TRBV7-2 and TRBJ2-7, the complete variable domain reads GAGVSQSPSNKVTEKGKDVELRCDPISGHTALYWYRQSLGQGLEFLIYFQGNSAPDKSGLPSDRFSAERTGGSVSTLTIQRTQQEDSAVYLCASSLVSYEQYFGPGTRLTVT.

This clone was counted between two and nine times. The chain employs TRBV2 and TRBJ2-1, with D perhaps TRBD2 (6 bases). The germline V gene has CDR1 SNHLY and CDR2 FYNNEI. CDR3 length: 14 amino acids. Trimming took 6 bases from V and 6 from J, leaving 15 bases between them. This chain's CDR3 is CASRLNLASNEQFF. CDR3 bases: TGTGCCAGCAGGCTAAATCTAGCGAGCAATGAGCAGTTCTTC.

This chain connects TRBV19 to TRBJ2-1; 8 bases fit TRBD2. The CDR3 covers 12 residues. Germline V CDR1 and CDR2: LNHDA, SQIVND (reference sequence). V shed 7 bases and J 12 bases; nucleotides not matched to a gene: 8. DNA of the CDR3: TGTGCCAGTACACCCAGCGGGGGTCGGCAGTTCTTC. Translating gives CASTPSGGRQFF.

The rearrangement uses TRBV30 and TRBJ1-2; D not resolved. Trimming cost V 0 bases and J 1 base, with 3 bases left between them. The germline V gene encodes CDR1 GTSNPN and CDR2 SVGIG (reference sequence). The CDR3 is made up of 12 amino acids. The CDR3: CAWSVINYGYTF. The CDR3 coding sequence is TGTGCCTGGAGTGTAATTAACTATGGCTACACCTTC.

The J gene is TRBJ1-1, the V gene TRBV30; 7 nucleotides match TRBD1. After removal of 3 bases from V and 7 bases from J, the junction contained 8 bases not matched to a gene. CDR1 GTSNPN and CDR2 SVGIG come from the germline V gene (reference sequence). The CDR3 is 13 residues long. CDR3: CAWRKTGRGEAFF. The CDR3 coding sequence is TGTGCCTGGAGAAAGACAGGGCGGGGTGAAGCTTTCTTT.